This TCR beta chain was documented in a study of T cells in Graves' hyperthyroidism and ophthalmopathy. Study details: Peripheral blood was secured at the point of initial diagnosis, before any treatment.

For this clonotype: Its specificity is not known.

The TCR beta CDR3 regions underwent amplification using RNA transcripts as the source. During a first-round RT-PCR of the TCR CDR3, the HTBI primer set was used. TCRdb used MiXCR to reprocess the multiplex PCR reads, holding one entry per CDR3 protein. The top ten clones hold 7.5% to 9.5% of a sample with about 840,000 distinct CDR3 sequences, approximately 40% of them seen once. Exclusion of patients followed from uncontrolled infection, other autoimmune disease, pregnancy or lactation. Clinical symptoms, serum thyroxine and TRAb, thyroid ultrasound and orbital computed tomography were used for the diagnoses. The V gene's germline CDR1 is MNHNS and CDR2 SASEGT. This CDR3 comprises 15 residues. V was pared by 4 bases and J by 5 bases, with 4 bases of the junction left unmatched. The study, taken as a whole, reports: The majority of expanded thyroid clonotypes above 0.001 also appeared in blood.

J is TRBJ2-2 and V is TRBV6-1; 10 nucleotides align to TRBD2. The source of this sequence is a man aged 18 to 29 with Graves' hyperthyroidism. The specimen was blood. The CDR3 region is CASSGPGLATGELFF. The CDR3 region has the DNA TGTGCCAGCAGTGGCCCGGGACTAGCGACCGGGGAGCTGTTTTTT.